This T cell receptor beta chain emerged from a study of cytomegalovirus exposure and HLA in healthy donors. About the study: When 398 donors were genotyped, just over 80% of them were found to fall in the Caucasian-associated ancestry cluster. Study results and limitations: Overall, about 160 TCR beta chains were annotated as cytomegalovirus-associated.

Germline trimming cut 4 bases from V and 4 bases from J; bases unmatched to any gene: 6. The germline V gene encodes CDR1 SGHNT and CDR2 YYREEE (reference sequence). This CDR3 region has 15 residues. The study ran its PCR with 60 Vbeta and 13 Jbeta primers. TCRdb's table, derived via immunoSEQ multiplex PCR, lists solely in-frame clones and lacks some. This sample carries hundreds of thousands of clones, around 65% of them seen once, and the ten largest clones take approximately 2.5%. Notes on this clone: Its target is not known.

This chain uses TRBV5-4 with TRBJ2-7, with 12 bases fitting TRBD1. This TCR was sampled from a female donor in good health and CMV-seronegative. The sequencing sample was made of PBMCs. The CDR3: CASSPSGQGAYEQYF. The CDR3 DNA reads TGTGCCAGCAGCCCCTCGGGACAGGGGGCTTACGAGCAGTACTTC.